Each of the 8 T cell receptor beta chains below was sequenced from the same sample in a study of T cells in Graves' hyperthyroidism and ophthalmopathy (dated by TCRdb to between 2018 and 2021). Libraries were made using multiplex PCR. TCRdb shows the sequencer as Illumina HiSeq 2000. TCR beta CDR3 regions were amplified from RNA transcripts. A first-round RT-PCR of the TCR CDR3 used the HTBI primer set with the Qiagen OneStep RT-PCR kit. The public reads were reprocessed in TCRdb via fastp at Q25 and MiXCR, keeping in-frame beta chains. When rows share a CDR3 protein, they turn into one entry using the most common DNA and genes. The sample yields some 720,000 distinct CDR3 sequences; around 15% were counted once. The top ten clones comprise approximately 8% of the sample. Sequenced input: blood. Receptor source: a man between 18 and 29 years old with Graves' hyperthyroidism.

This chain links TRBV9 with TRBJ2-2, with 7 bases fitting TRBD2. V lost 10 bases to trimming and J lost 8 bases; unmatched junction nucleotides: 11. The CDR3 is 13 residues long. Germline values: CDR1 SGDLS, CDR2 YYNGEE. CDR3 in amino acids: CASGREKDGELFF. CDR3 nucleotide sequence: TGTGCCTCAGGGCGGGAGAAGGATGGGGAGCTGTTTTTT.

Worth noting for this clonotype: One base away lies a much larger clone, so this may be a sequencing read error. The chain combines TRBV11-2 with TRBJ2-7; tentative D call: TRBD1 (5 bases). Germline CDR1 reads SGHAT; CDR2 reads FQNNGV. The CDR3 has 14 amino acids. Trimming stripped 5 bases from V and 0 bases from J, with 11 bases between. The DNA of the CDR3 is TGTGCCAGCAGCCAACAGGCTCTCTCCTACGAGCAGTACTTC. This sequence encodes CASSQQALSYEQYF.

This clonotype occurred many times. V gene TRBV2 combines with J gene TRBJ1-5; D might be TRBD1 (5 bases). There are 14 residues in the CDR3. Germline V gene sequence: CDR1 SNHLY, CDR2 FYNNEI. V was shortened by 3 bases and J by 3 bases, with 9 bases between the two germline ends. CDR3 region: CASSDWGPNQPQHF. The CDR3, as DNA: TGTGCCAGCAGTGACTGGGGCCCCAATCAGCCCCAGCATTTT.

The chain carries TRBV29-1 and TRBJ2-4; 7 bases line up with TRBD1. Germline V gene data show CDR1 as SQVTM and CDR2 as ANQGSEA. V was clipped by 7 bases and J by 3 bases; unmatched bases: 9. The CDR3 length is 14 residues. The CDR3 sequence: CSASTGIDKNIQYF. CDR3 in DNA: TGCAGCGCTTCGACAGGGATTGACAAAAACATTCAGTACTTC.

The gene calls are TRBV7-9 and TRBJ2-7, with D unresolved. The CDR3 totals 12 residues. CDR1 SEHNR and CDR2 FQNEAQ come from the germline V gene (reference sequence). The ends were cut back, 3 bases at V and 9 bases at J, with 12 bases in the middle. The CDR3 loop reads CASSFTELVQYF. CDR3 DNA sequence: TGTGCCAGCAGCTTTACGGAATTGGTGCAGTACTTC. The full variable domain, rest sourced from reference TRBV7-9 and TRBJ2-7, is DTGVSQNPRHKITKRGQNVTFRCDPISEHNRLYWYRQTLGQGPEFLTYFQNEAQLEKSRLLSDRFSAERPKGSFSTLEIQRTEQGDSAMYLCASSFTELVQYFGPGTRLTVT.

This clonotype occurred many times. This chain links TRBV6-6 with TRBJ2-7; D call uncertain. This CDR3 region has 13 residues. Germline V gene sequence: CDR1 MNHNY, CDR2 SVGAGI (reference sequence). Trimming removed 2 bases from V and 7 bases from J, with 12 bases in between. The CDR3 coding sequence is TGTGCCAGCAGTTACACCCCGGGCTGGGAGCAGTACTTC. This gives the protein CASSYTPGWEQYF.

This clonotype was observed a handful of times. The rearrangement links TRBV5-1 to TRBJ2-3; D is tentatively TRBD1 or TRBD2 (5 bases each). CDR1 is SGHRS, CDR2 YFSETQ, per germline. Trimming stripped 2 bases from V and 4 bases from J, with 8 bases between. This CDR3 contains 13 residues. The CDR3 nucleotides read TGCGCCAGCAGCTTCTTGGGACCAGATACGCAGTATTTT. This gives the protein CASSFLGPDTQYF.

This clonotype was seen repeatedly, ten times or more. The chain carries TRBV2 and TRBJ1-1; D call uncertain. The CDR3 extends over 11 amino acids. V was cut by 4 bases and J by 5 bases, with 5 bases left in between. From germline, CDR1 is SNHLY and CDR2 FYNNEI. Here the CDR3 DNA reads TGTGCCAGCAGTGGGATGACTGAAGCTTTCTTT. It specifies CASSGMTEAFF.